This TCR beta chain was documented in a study of graft-versus-host responses after intestinal transplantation. The authors plated around 200,000 CFSE-labeled responder cells with around 200,000 irradiated, violet-dye-labeled stimulator cells. Researchers sorted proliferating CFSE-low CD3+CD4+ and CD3+CD8+ responders once the reaction had finished. Only in-frame clones appear in the TCRdb table, and some are missing; sequencing was by immunoSEQ multiplex PCR. Of approximately 4,100 clones listed, 20% to 25% are singletons. By sample fraction, this clone is medium-sized (0.01 to 0.1%). At one boundary the junction diverges from the germline segment, which might be a read error. Germline CDR1 and CDR2: WSHSY and SAAADI. This CDR3 is built from 12 residues.

This chain connects TRBV10-2 to TRBJ1-2, with unresolved D. The clonotype comes from a human patient who was an organ donor for intestinal transplantation. The specimen comprised alloreactive CD4+ T cells from a mixed lymphocyte reaction culture, sampled before transplantation. Subset denoted: CFSE-low proliferating T cells sorted from roughly six-day pre-transplant mixed lymphocyte reaction (GvH or HvG direction). CDR3 sequence reads: CASSELVLGLYF. DNA for the CDR3: TGCGCCAGCAGTGAGCTTGTACTAGGACTTTATTTC.